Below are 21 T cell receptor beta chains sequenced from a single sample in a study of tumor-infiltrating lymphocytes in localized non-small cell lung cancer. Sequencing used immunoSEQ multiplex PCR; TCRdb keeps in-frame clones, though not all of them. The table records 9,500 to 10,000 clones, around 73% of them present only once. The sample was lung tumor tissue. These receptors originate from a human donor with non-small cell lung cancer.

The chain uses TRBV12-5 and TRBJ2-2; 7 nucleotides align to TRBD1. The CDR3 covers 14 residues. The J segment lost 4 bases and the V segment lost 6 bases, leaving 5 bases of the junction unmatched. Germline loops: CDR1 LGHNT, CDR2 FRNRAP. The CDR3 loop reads CASGLTGVTGELFF. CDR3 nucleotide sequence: TGTGCTAGTGGCCTCACAGGGGTCACCGGGGAGCTGTTTTTT.

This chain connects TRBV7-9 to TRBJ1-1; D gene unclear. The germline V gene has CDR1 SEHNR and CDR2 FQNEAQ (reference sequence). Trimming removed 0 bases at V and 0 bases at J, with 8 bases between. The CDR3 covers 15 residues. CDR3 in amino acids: CASSLARPMNTEAFF. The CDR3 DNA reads TGTGCCAGCAGCTTAGCACGTCCCATGAACACTGAAGCTTTCTTT.

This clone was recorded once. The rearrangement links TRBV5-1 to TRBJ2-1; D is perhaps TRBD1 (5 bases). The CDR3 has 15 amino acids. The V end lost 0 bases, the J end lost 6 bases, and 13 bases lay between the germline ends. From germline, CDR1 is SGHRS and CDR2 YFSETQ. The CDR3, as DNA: TGCGCCAGCAGCTTGGGGGCAGGGTCTCTCAATGAGCAGTTCTTC. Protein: CASSLGAGSLNEQFF.

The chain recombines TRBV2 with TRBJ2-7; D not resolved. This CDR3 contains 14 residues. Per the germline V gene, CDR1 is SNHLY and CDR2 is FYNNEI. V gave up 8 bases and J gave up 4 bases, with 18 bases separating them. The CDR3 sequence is CASHLGLVDYEQYF. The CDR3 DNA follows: TGTGCCAGCCACCTGGGTCTAGTTGATTACGAGCAGTACTTC.

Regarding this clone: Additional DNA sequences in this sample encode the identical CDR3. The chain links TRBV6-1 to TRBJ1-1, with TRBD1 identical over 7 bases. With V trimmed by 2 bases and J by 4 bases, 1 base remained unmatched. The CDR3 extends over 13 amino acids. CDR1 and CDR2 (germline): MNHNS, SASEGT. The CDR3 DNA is TGTGCCAGCAGTGAACGACAGGGCACTGAAGCTTTCTTT. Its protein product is CASSERQGTEAFF.

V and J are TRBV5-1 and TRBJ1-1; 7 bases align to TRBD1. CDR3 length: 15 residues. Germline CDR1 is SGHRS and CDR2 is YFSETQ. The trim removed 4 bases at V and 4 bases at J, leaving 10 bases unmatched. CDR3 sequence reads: CASSRSPGQTTEAFF. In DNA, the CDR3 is TGCGCCAGCAGCCGGAGCCCGGGACAGACCACTGAAGCTTTCTTT. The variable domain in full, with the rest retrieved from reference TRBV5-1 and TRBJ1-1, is KAGVTQTPRYLIKTRGQQVTLSCSPISGHRSVSWYQQTPGQGLQFLFEYFSETQRNKGNFPGRFSGRQFSNSRSEMNVSTLELGDSALYLCASSRSPGQTTEAFFGQGTRLTVV.

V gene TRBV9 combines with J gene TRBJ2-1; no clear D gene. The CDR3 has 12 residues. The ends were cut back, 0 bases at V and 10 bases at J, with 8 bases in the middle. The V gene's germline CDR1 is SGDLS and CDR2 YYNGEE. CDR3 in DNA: TGTGCCAGCAGCGTAGCGAACAGCGAGCAGTTCTTC. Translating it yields CASSVANSEQFF.

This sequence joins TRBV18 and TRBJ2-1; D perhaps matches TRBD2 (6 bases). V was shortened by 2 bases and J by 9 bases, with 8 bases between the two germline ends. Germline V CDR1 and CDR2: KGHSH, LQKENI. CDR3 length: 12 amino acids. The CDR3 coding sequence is TGTGCCAGCTCACCATTCGGGGGTGAGCAGTTCTTC. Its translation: CASSPFGGEQFF. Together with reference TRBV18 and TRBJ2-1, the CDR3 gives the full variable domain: NAGVMQNPRHLVRRRGQEARLRCSPMKGHSHVYWYRQLPEEGLKFMVYLQKENIIDESGMPKERFSAEFPKEGPSILRIQQVVRGDSAAYFCASSPFGGEQFFGPGTRLTVL.

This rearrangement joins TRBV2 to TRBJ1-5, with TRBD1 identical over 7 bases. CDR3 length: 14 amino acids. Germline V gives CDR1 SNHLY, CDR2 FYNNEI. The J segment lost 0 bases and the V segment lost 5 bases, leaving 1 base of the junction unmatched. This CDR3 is CASSRDSSNQPQHF. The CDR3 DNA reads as TGTGCCAGCAGTAGGGACAGTAGCAATCAGCCCCAGCATTTT. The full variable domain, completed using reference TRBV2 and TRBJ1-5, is EPEVTQTPSHQVTQMGQEVILRCVPISNHLYFYWYRQILGQKVEFLVSFYNNEISEKSEIFDDQFSVERPDGSNFTLKIRSTKLEDSAMYFCASSRDSSNQPQHFGDGTRLSIL.

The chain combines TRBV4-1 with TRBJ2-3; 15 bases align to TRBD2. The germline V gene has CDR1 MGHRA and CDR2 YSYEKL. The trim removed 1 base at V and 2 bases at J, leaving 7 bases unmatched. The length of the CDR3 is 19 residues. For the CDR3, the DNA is TGCGCCAGCAGCCAAGTAGGGACTAGCGGGGGGACCTACACAGATACGCAGTATTTT. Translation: CASSQVGTSGGTYTDTQYF.

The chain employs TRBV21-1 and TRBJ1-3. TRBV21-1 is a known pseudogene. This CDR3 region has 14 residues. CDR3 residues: CASSEGGSGNTIYF. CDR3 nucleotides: TGTGCCAGCAGCGAAGGGGGCTCTGGAAACACCATATATTTT.

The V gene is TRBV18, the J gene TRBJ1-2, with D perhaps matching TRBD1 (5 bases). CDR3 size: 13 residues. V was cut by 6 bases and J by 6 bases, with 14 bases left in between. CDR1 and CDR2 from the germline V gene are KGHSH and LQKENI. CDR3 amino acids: CASSPQGSNGYTF. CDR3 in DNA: TGTGCCAGCTCGCCGCAGGGTAGCAATGGCTACACCTTC.

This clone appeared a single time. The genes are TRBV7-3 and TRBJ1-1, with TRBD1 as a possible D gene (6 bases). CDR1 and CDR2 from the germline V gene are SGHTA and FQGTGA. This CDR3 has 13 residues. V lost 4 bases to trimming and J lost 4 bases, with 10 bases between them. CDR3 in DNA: TGTGCCAGCAGCTGGGACACCTCCACTGAAGCTTTCTTT. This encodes CASSWDTSTEAFF.

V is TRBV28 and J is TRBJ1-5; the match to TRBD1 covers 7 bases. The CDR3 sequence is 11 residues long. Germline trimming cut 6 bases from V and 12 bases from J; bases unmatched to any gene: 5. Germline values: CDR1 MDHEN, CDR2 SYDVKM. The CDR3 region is CASSLDRVQHF. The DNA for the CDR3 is TGTGCCAGCAGCCTTGACAGGGTCCAGCATTTT.

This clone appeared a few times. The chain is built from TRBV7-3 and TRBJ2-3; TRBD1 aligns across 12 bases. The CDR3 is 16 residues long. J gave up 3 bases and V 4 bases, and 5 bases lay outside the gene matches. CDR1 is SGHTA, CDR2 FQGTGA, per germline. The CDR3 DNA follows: TGTGCCAGCAGCTCCGGGACAGGGGGCAGGACAGATACGCAGTATTTT. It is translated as CASSSGTGGRTDTQYF.

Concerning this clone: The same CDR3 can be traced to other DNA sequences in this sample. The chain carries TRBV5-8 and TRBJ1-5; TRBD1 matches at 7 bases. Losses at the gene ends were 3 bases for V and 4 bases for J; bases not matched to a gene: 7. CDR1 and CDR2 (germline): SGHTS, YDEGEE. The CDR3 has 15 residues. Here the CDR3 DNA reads TGTGCCAGCAGCTCCCGACAGGGTCGTAATCAGCCCCAGCATTTT. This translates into CASSSRQGRNQPQHF.

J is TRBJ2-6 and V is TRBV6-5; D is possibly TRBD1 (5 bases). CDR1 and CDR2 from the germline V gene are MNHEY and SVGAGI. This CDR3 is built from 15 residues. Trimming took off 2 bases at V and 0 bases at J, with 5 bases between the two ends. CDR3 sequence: CASSYRGSGANVLTF. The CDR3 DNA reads TGTGCCAGCAGTTACAGGGGCTCTGGGGCCAACGTCCTGACTTTC.

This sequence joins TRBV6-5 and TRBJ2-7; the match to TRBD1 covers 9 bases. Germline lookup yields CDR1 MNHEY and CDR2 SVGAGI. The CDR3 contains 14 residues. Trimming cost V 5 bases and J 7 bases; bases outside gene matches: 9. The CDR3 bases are TGTGCCAGCAGTCGGGCCGGGACAGGGAGAGAGCAGTACTTC. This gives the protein CASSRAGTGREQYF.

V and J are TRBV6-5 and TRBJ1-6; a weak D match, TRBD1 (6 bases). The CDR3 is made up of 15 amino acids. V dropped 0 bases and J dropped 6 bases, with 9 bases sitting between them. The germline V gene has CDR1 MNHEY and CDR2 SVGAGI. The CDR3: CASSYSWTVNSPLHF. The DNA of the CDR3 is TGTGCCAGCAGTTACTCCTGGACAGTTAATTCACCCCTCCACTTT.

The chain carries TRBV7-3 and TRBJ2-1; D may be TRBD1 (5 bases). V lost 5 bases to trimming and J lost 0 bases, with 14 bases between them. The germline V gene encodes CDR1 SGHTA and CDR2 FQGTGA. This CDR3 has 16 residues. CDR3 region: CASSPPGASSYNEQFF. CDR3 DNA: TGTGCCAGCAGCCCCCCTGGGGCGAGCTCCTACAATGAGCAGTTCTTC.

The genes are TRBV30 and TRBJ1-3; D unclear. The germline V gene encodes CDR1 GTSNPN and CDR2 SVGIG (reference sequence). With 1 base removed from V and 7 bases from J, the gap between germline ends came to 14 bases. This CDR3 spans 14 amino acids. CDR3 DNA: TGTGCCTGGAGTGAAGGCGGATCTTGGAACACCATATATTTT. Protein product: CAWSEGGSWNTIYF.